The subject of this entry is one T cell receptor beta chain. Antigen specificity is unknown. CDR1 is WNHNN, CDR2 SYGVQD, per germline (reference sequence). V lost 3 bases and J lost 10, with 12 bases in between. The CDR3 totals 12 residues. Clones were sequenced by immunoSEQ multiplex PCR, and TCRdb holds only the in-frame ones, with some missing. The table shows approximately 140,000 clones, with more than 85% occurring only once. The data belong to a study of T cell responses to AZD1222 COVID-19 vaccine. Study at large: Pooling covered second doses at about 4 or about 12 weeks.

The study, taken as a whole, reports: Unmutated variant regions are reportedly the target of nearly half of TCRs that are spike-specific. White British ancestry dominated among donors, who included more females, and clonal diversity was possibly underestimated.

This specimen consisted of peripheral blood, obtained on day 0 of AZD1222 vaccination. This receptor was obtained from an adult in good health. The rearrangement joins TRBV10-1 to TRBJ1-1; possibly TRBD1 for D (6 bases). The CDR3 protein is CASSESGGGAFF. In nucleotides, the CDR3 is TGCGCCAGCAGTGAATCGGGAGGGGGAGCTTTCTTT.